The 18 T cell receptor beta chains presented below share a single source sample, sequenced in a study of blood T cells in healthy people across ages (dated by TCRdb to 2014 to 2015). Library preparation used 5' RACE. This sample was sequenced with an Illumina HiSeq 2500. A second PCR of roughly 7 to 11 cycles was performed with a sample-barcoded 5' primer and a J-beta primer mix. In-frame beta chains were kept once TCRdb had trimmed the public reads at Q25 with fastp and called clones with MiXCR. Identical CDR3 protein sequences are pooled into one entry, listed with their most common genes and DNA. The sample data list roughly 700,000 distinct CDR3 sequences, and roughly 25% of these were observed just once. Together, the top ten hold 9% to 9.5% of the sample. This sample was also put to use in a study of T cells of mothers and their children.

What was sequenced was blood. The receptors were gathered from a boy aged 5-17 years in good health.

This clonotype was picked up one time. This chain uses TRBV9 with TRBJ2-3; perhaps TRBD1 as D (5 bases). The germline gives CDR1 SGDLS, CDR2 YYNGEE. This CDR3 region has 15 residues. V was cut by 0 bases and J by 5 bases, with 13 bases left in between. The CDR3: CASSVGWGGGDTQYF. DNA for the CDR3: TGTGCCAGCAGCGTAGGTTGGGGCGGTGGAGATACGCAGTATTTT.

This clonotype showed up just a few times. The chain combines TRBV5-1 with TRBJ2-2; TRBD2 aligns across 8 bases. Germline V gene data show CDR1 as SGHRS and CDR2 as YFSETQ. The CDR3 runs to 16 residues. V was clipped by 1 base and J by 2 bases; unmatched bases: 4. CDR3 nucleotides: TGCGCCAGCAGCTTGAAACTAGCGGATAACACCGGGGAGCTGTTTTTT. Residues: CASSLKLADNTGELFF.

J is TRBJ2-1 and V is TRBV10-2; a possible D gene is TRBD1 (6 bases). The V gene lost 5 bases and the J gene lost 0 bases, with 14 bases spanning the gap. This CDR3 is built from 16 residues. Per germline, CDR1 WSHSY and CDR2 SAAADI. CDR3: CASSWGTGSSYNEQFF. DNA for the CDR3: TGCGCCAGCAGTTGGGGAACAGGGAGCTCCTACAATGAGCAGTTCTTC.

This clonotype was seen more than once but under ten times. The chain joins TRBV20-1 to TRBJ2-2, with D possibly being TRBD1 (5 bases). The CDR3 totals 15 residues. Germline V lookup: CDR1 DFQATT, CDR2 SNEGSKA (reference sequence). The V end lost 3 bases, the J end lost 5 bases, and 16 bases lay between the germline ends. CDR3 nucleotide sequence: TGCAGTGCTAGGCGGCCCGCAGGGATGACCGGGGAGCTGTTTTTT. Protein sequence: CSARRPAGMTGELFF.

This clonotype occurred a few times. The rearrangement links TRBV6-6 to TRBJ2-1; TRBD1 matches at 9 bases. Germline trimming cut 6 bases from V and 3 bases from J; bases unmatched to any gene: 6. The CDR3 is 15 amino acids. Germline CDR1 and CDR2: MNHNY and SVGAGI (reference sequence). CDR3 DNA sequence: TGTGCCAGCAGCGCGGGACAGGGTATCTACAATGAGCAGTTCTTC. The encoded protein is CASSAGQGIYNEQFF.

This clonotype has more than one count but fewer than ten. The genes are TRBV7-2 and TRBJ1-6, with no clear D. The germline V gene encodes CDR1 SGHTA and CDR2 FQGNSA. This CDR3 contains 15 residues. V dropped 1 base and J dropped 10 bases, with 14 bases sitting between them. The CDR3 sequence is CASSLDRRTGSPLHF. The CDR3 nucleotides are TGTGCCAGCAGCTTAGACCGCCGAACTGGGTCACCCCTCCACTTT.

This clonotype was detected ten times or more. This sequence joins TRBV28 and TRBJ1-2; 10 nucleotides line up with TRBD1. After removal of 7 bases from V and 7 bases from J, the junction contained 21 bases not matched to a gene. This CDR3 contains 18 residues. CDR1 is MDHEN, CDR2 SYDVKM, per germline. The CDR3: CASTSGTGAYYWTTGYTF. CDR3 nucleotide sequence: TGTGCCAGCACCTCGGGGACAGGGGCCTACTACTGGACGACTGGCTACACCTTC.

The V and J genes are TRBV7-8 and TRBJ1-1; 8 nucleotides align to TRBD1. This CDR3 is built from 15 residues. The germline CDR1 and CDR2 sequences are SGHVS and FQNEAQ. V lost 6 bases to trimming and J lost 5 bases; unmatched junction nucleotides: 11. CDR3 in amino acids: CASRSWAGGATEAFF. The CDR3 DNA sequence: TGTGCCAGCAGGTCCTGGGCAGGGGGCGCGACTGAAGCTTTCTTT.

This chain connects TRBV25-1 to TRBJ2-5; the D is unclear. TRBJ2-7 matches the DNA end more closely, so the J call is doubtful. Germline loops: CDR1 MGHDK, CDR2 SYGVNS. CDR3 size: 14 residues. The CDR3 region has the DNA TGTGCCAGCAGTGATCGCGGCCCCCCCTACGAGCAGTACTTC. This sequence encodes CASSDRGPPYEQYF.

The chain recombines TRBV12-5 with TRBJ2-5, with D maybe TRBD2 (6 bases). The end of the DNA is better explained by TRBJ2-1, so the J call may be wrong. This CDR3 region has 16 residues. Per the germline V gene, CDR1 is LGHNT and CDR2 is FRNRAP. CDR3 in DNA: TGTGCTAGTGGTTTGGGTCGCCGCGGGAACAGCCATGAGCAGTTCTTC. Its protein is CASGLGRRGNSHEQFF.

The chain uses TRBV2 and TRBJ2-3, with TRBD2 matching 13 bases. V dropped 11 bases and J dropped 0; count of bases not matched to a gene: 14. The CDR3 totals 18 residues. Germline CDR1 SNHLY, CDR2 FYNNEI. CDR3 coding DNA: TGTGCCGGCAACGATCCGGGACTAGCGGGACCTAGCACAGATACGCAGTATTTT. It is translated as CAGNDPGLAGPSTDTQYF. Full variable domain (remainder filled in from reference TRBV2 and TRBJ2-3): EPEVTQTPSHQVTQMGQEVILRCVPISNHLYFYWYRQILGQKVEFLVSFYNNEISEKSEIFDDQFSVERPDGSNFTLKIRSTKLEDSAMYFCAGNDPGLAGPSTDTQYFGPGTRLTVL.

The J gene is TRBJ2-1, the V gene TRBV9, with TRBD2 identical over 12 bases. V lost 4 bases to trimming and J lost 5 bases; unmatched junction nucleotides: 7. Per germline, CDR1 SGDLS and CDR2 YYNGEE. The CDR3 is 16 amino acids. The CDR3 loop reads CASSPRLAGAHNEQFF. The CDR3 coding sequence is TGTGCCAGCAGCCCCAGACTAGCGGGAGCCCACAATGAGCAGTTCTTC. Filled out from reference TRBV9 and TRBJ2-1, the complete variable domain reads DSGVTQTPKHLITATGQRVTLRCSPRSGDLSVYWYQQSLDQGLQFLIQYYNGEERAKGNILERFSAQQFPDLHSELNLSSLELGDSALYFCASSPRLAGAHNEQFFGPGTRLTVL.

This sequence joins TRBV28 and TRBJ2-1, with 7 bases identical to TRBD1. Losses at the gene ends were 5 bases for V and 1 base for J; bases not matched to a gene: 8. Per the germline V gene, CDR1 is MDHEN and CDR2 is SYDVKM. The CDR3 contains 16 residues. CDR3 in amino acids: CASSQTGTASYNEQFF. The CDR3 bases are TGTGCCAGCAGTCAGACCGGGACAGCTTCCTACAATGAGCAGTTCTTC.

There are a few counts of this clonotype. This chain links TRBV6-5 with TRBJ2-5; D could derive from TRBD1 or TRBD2 (5 bases each). The J call may not be correct, given that the DNA end is closer to TRBJ2-7. Germline V gene lookup returns CDR1 MNHEY and CDR2 SVGAGI. The CDR3 covers 13 residues. The chain's CDR3 is CASRPGTKGEQYF. CDR3 bases: TGTGCCAGCAGGCCGGGGACGAAGGGCGAGCAGTACTTC.

A few counts support this clonotype. The chain is built from TRBV7-9 and TRBJ1-2; D remains ambiguous. This CDR3 is 15 amino acids long. Between the trimmed V and J ends, which lost 3 bases and 4 bases, there was a span of 15 bases. Germline V CDR1 and CDR2: SEHNR, FQNEAQ (reference sequence). This chain's CDR3 is CASSLSEGVVYGYTF. The CDR3 region has the DNA TGTGCCAGCAGCTTGTCCGAGGGAGTGGTCTATGGCTACACCTTC.

The chain combines TRBV4-2 with TRBJ2-7, with D hard to call. Per the germline V gene, CDR1 is LGHNA and CDR2 is YNFKEQ. Trimming cost V 2 bases and J 2 bases, with 7 bases left between them. The CDR3 loop spans 13 amino acids. The CDR3 bases are TGTGCCAGCAGCCAAACACCCACCTACGAGCAGTACTTC. Its translation is CASSQTPTYEQYF.

This rearrangement joins TRBV12-5 to TRBJ2-7; possibly TRBD1 or TRBD2 for D (7 bases each). Germline V gene sequence: CDR1 LGHNT, CDR2 FRNRAP. The CDR3 extends over 15 amino acids. V lost 7 bases and J lost 4, with 20 bases in between. The CDR3 region is CASAPQGGLAYEQYF. The CDR3 DNA follows: TGTGCTAGTGCCCCTCAGGGGGGGTTGGCATACGAGCAGTACTTC.

Only a few counts were recorded for this clonotype. The chain combines TRBV5-1 with TRBJ1-6; the D is unclear. Looked up from germline, CDR1 is SGHRS and CDR2 is YFSETQ. V dropped 4 bases and J dropped 6 bases, with 14 bases sitting between them. The CDR3 length is 15 residues. CDR3 protein: CASSVGWAINSPLHF. CDR3 in DNA: TGCGCCAGCAGCGTGGGATGGGCTATTAATTCACCCCTCCACTTT.